The present T cell receptor (beta chain) was sequenced within a study of control samples from healthy donors and cancer patients. Data came from immunoSEQ multiplex PCR; TCRdb stores just in-frame clones and leaves some out. The sample consists of around 160,000 clones, 80% to 95% of them appearing once. Germline assignment: CDR1 SGHTA and CDR2 FQGTGA. The junction had 3 bases not matched to a gene; V was cut back by 4 bases and J by 2 bases. The CDR3 length is 15 residues. The sample consisted of blood. The sequence was obtained from a man in his late teens or twenties in good health. V is TRBV7-3 and J is TRBJ2-3; 10 bases align to TRBD2. CDR3 amino acids: CASSSSGSTTDTQYF. CDR3 bases: TGTGCCAGCAGCTCTAGCGGGAGTACCACAGATACGCAGTATTTT.